Listed below are T cell receptor beta chains from one sample, sequenced in a study of blood T cell repertoires in COVID-19. Assay: immunoSEQ multiplex PCR; the TCRdb copy retains only in-frame clones and omits some. The sample consists of 80,000 to 100,000 clones, roughly 96% of them appearing once. Sequencing input: peripheral blood. The receptors originated from a human donor with active COVID-19. The donor label of this sample is uncertain. CDR3s include the opening cysteine and the closing phenylalanine or tryptophan. A D gene is named only where the DNA matches it firmly. Some rows mark clone size as missing; the rest say once, few, many or name a class of expanded clone.

D | J | V | size | DNA | CDR3
- | TRBJ2-1 | TRBV7-8 | - | TGTGCCAGCAGCGACCGGGACACATTTAGGGACAATGAGCAGTTCTTC | CASSDRDTFRDNEQFF
- | TRBJ2-7 | TRBV4-1 | few | TGCGCCAGCAGCCAAGGTAGGCAGGGGAATTACGAGCAGTACTTC | CASSQGRQGNYEQYF
TRBD1 | TRBJ2-1 | TRBV5-1 | - | TGCGCCAGCAGATATCGAATGGACAGGGGAGGGTCCTACAATGAGCAGTTCTTC | CASRYRMDRGGSYNEQFF
- | TRBJ1-3 | TRBV4-1 | - | TGCGCCAGCAGTTTAGACAGCCTTTCCTCCTCTGGAAACACCATATATTTT | CASSLDSLSSSGNTIYF
- | TRBJ2-2 | TRBV19 | - | TGTGCCACCCCAAGCGGACCCGGGGAGCTGTTTTTT | CATPSGPGELFF
TRBD1 | TRBJ2-3 | TRBV7-6 | - | TGTGCCAGCAGCTTAGGGACAGGGGGCGGATTCAGCACAGATACGCAGTATTTT | CASSLGTGGGFSTDTQYF
TRBD1 | TRBJ1-4 | TRBV11-2 | once | TGTGCCAGCAGCTTAGGGACAGGGGCAACTAATGAAAAACTGTTTTTT | CASSLGTGATNEKLFF
- | TRBJ1-5 | TRBV18 | once | TGTGCCAGCTCAACGAGGGAGTCCAATCAGCCCCAGCATTTT | CASSTRESNQPQHF
TRBD1 | TRBJ1-4 | TRBV14 | - | TGTGCCAGCAGCCAAAACAGGGGGCGGACTAATGAAAAACTGTTTTTT | CASSQNRGRTNEKLFF
TRBD2 | TRBJ2-3 | TRBV6-1 | - | TGTGCCAGCAGTGCCTCGCCAGGCAGCGGGGGCCCCGGGGGTACGCAGTATTTT | CASSASPGSGGPGGTQYF
TRBD1 | TRBJ1-1 | TRBV6-6 | once | TGTGCCAGCATGACTGGGACAGGGATGGCAGAAGCTTTCTTT | CASMTGTGMAEAFF
TRBD1 | TRBJ1-2 | TRBV6-5 | - | TGTGCCAGCATCACCCGGGACAGGGTTGGTGGCTACACCTTC | CASITRDRVGGYTF
TRBD2 | TRBJ2-2 | TRBV10-3 | - | TGTGCCATCAGTGGAATAATCAAGGGACTAGCGGGAGGGCCAATCAGAGAGGACCGGGGAGCTGTTTTT | CAISGIIKGLAGGPIREDRGAVF
TRBD2 | TRBJ2-7 | TRBV7-2 | - | TGTGCCAGCAGCGCAGCGGGGGGCCGCTCCTACGAGCAGTACTTC | CASSAAGGRSYEQYF
- | TRBJ1-5 | TRBV24-1 | - | TGTGCCACCAGTGATTGGAGCATCGGGGTTAATCAGCCCCAGCATTTT | CATSDWSIGVNQPQHF
- | TRBJ2-2 | TRBV5-1 | once | TGCGCCAGCAGCTTGGGGCTCTCCAGTCGGGAAACCGGGGAGCTGTTTTTT | CASSLGLSSRETGELFF
- | TRBJ2-2 | TRBV6-5 | - | TGTGCCAGCAGCCGGGGGGCCTCGTTCACCGGGGAGCTGTTTTTT | CASSRGASFTGELFF
TRBD2 | TRBJ2-3 | TRBV20-1 | - | TGCAGTGCTAGCGGGAGGGATACGCAGTATTTT | CSASGRDTQYF
- | TRBJ1-2 | TRBV4-3 | - | TGCGCCAGCAGCCAAGATCTACAGTCCTCTGAGGGCTACACCTTC | CASSQDLQSSEGYTF
TRBD2 | TRBJ2-3 | TRBV29-1 | - | TGCAGCCTCCTAGGACTAGCGGATCCCTTTCTCACAGATACGCAGTATTTT | CSLLGLADPFLTDTQYF
- | TRBJ2-7 | TRBV7-9 | - | TGTGCCAGCAGCTTAGGGGACTCCGGTGGGGAGCAGTACTTC | CASSLGDSGGEQYF
- | TRBJ2-7 | TRBV11-2 | - | TGTGCCAGCAGCTTAGTTACAGGTTCCTACGAGCAGTACTTC | CASSLVTGSYEQYF
TRBD1 | TRBJ1-3 | TRBV5-1 | - | TGCGCCAGCAGCAAGGACAGGGCTGGAAACACCATATATTTT | CASSKDRAGNTIYF
- | TRBJ2-1 | TRBV11-3 | - | TGTGCCAGCAGCTTAGATACCGGGACATTGACCAATGAGCAGTTCTTC | CASSLDTGTLTNEQFF
- | TRBJ2-1 | TRBV2 | - | TGTGCCAGCAGTCTCTTGAGCTCCTACAATGAGCAGTTCTTC | CASSLLSSYNEQFF
TRBD2 | TRBJ2-1 | TRBV4-1 | - | TGCGCCAGCAGCCAAGGACTAGCGGGACGCCGCCAAAACAATGAGCAGTTCTTC | CASSQGLAGRRQNNEQFF
- | TRBJ1-2 | TRBV29-1 | - | TGCAGCGTTGATGGGCCAGACGCCTATGGCTACACCTTC | CSVDGPDAYGYTF
- | TRBJ2-1 | TRBV5-1 | - | TGCGCCAGCGCGGGTGGCGGGGGCATGTACAATGAGCAGTTCTTC | CASAGGGGMYNEQFF
TRBD1 | TRBJ2-7 | TRBV12-3/TRBV12-4 | once | TGTGCCATCGGGACAGGGTACGAGCAGTACTTC | CAIGTGYEQYF
- | TRBJ1-2 | TRBV7-8 | - | TGTGCCAGCAGCTCAGAGTTAAGACTAGATGGCTACACCTTC | CASSSELRLDGYTF
- | TRBJ2-1 | TRBV4-3 | few | TGCGCCAGCAGCCAAGATATAACGGGAGTAGAGCAGTTCTTC | CASSQDITGVEQFF
TRBD1 | TRBJ2-7 | TRBV4-1 | - | TGCGCCAGCAGCCAAGTCATGGCAGGGGGCGAGCAGTACTTC | CASSQVMAGGEQYF
- | TRBJ1-1 | TRBV14 | - | TGTGCCAGCAGCCCCAGAAGGGGAACTGAAGCTTTCTTT | CASSPRRGTEAFF
TRBD1 | TRBJ2-5 | TRBV24-1 | - | TGTGCCACCAGTGAACCCCGGGACAGGGAAGCCCAGTACTTC | CATSEPRDREAQYF
TRBD2 | TRBJ2-1 | TRBV14 | - | TGTGCCAGCAGCCCATTTCTGGGCCGGACTAGCGGGAGTCAAGACAATGAGCAGTTCTTC | CASSPFLGRTSGSQDNEQFF
TRBD1 | TRBJ2-1 | TRBV7-9 | - | TGTGCCAGCAGCTTGGACAGGTTGAAGCAGTTCTTC | CASSLDRLKQFF
- | TRBJ1-4 | TRBV11-2 | - | TGTGCCAGCAGCTTGGTGGCAGGGCGGGAAGTTGGAAAACTGTTTTTT | CASSLVAGREVGKLFF
- | TRBJ2-7 | TRBV9 | - | TGTGCCAGCAGCGTAACCACCCAGGCAGAGCAGTACTTC | CASSVTTQAEQYF
- | TRBJ2-2 | TRBV7-9 | - | TGTGCCAGCAGCTTAACCCCCTCGGGTCTCCGGAACACCGGGGAGCTGTTTTTT | CASSLTPSGLRNTGELFF
- | TRBJ2-3 | TRBV2 | - | TGTGCCAGCAGTGAAGTTGGGCCCACAGATACGCAGTATTTT | CASSEVGPTDTQYF
TRBD1 | TRBJ2-3 | TRBV18 | once | TGTGCCAGCTCACGACGCACAGGGGGCAGAGATACGCAGTATTTT | CASSRRTGGRDTQYF
TRBD2 | TRBJ2-3 | TRBV6-6 | once | TGTGCCAGCAGGTTAGCGGGGAGCACCACAGATACGCAGTATTTT | CASRLAGSTTDTQYF
TRBD2 | TRBJ2-2 | TRBV6-2/TRBV6-3 | - | TGTGCCAGCAGTGACCCAAAAGGCGGGAGCGTCGGTGGGACCGGGGAGCTGTTTTTT | CASSDPKGGSVGGTGELFF
- | TRBJ1-5 | TRBV3-1/TRBV3-2 | few | TGTGCCAGCAGCCTAACCGCCGTAGGCAATCAGCCCCAGCATTTT | CASSLTAVGNQPQHF
- | TRBJ2-2 | TRBV2 | once | TGTGCCAGCAGTGGAGACCGGGGGACCGGGGAGCTGTTTTTT | CASSGDRGTGELFF
TRBD1 | TRBJ1-2 | TRBV4-3 | - | TGCGCCAGCAGCCAAGATCCGGGACAGGGGGCTGATGGCTACACCTTC | CASSQDPGQGADGYTF
- | TRBJ2-7 | TRBV23-1 | once | TGCGCACGAACTCACGGGGAGCAGTACTTC | CARTHGEQYF
- | TRBJ2-5 | TRBV5-1 | - | TGCGCCAGCAGCTTGGACAGAATGGGTTCGACCCAGTACTTC | CASSLDRMGSTQYF
- | TRBJ2-7 | TRBV7-8 | - | TGTGCCAGCCAGGGTAGGGGCTCCTACGAGCAGTACTTC | CASQGRGSYEQYF
TRBD1 | TRBJ1-2 | TRBV5-1 | - | TGCGCCAGCAGCTTGACCGGGACAGGGGCGCGGGGCTACACCTTC | CASSLTGTGARGYTF
TRBD1 | TRBJ2-5 | TRBV5-8 | - | TGTGCCAGCAGATTGACAGGGGGAGCGGAGACCCAGTACTTC | CASRLTGGAETQYF
- | TRBJ2-3 | TRBV28 | - | TGTGCCAGCAGGCGAGCCACAGATACGCAGTATTTT | CASRRATDTQYF
- | TRBJ2-2 | TRBV6-5 | - | TGTGCCAGCAGCACCCAGGGCAGGGGGGTCGGGGAGCTGTTTTTT | CASSTQGRGVGELFF
TRBD2 | TRBJ2-5 | TRBV6-5 | - | TGTGCCAGCAGCTCGGGAGGAGAGACCCAGTACTTC | CASSSGGETQYF
- | TRBJ1-2 | TRBV5-6 | - | TGTGCCAGCAGCTCTAGGGCCTGGACAGCCGGCTACACCTTC | CASSSRAWTAGYTF
- | TRBJ2-3 | TRBV10-3 | - | TGTGCCATCAGTCGCCTTACAGGGGGGGGTTCAGATACGCAGTATTTT | CAISRLTGGGSDTQYF
- | TRBJ2-5 | TRBV7-2 | - | TGTGCCAGCAGCTCCCGGCGACAGGTCCAAGAGACCCAGTACTTC | CASSSRRQVQETQYF
- | TRBJ2-7 | TRBV20-1 | - | TGCAGTGCCAATCAAGGGGTCGAGCAGTACTTC | CSANQGVEQYF
- | TRBJ2-7 | TRBV5-8 | - | TGTGCCAGCAGCCCACAGAGGGGACTTAACTACGAGCAGTACTTC | CASSPQRGLNYEQYF
TRBD1 | TRBJ1-4 | TRBV10-3 | - | TGTGCCATCAGTGAGGGTGGGACAGGGGCTAATGAAAAACTGTTTTTT | CAISEGGTGANEKLFF